This note documents a single TCR beta chain sequence. Its target is unknown. A read error may account for a junction end that differs from germline. This sample is part of a study of CD8+CD57+ T cells in acquired aplastic anemia. Study context: Mean DNA quantity obtained from sorted CD4+ and CD8+ cells was 2.5 to 4 ug. General study results and limits: In CD8+ cells, Simpson's diversity showed no significant difference between patients and controls. Found in both controls and patients were approximately 29 CD8+ CDR3 sequences.

This CDR3 contains 16 residues. Looked up from germline, CDR1 is LNHDA and CDR2 is SQIVND (reference sequence). TCR beta VDJ combinations and CDR3 sequences were profiled from genomic DNA. A single record per CDR3 protein comes from TCRdb applying MiXCR to the reads. The repertoire includes approximately 470,000 distinct CDR3 sequences, roughly 34% of them detected once, and under 0.95% sits in the top ten. Patients included in sequencing had previously demonstrated CD8+CD57+ cell expansion by flow cytometry. By the time of blood sampling, patients had still received no therapy. The material sequenced was sorted CD4+, CD8+, or CD8+CD57+ T cells (not recorded which) from PBMCs. The rearrangement uses TRBV19 and TRBJ1-2; 7 bases align to TRBD1. The sequence was collected from a human donor with aplastic anemia. In DNA form, the CDR3 reads TGTGCCAGTGGTATACTACACACAGGGGACAGCCCACGCTACACCTTC. Its protein product is CASGILHTGDSPRYTF.